Presented here are 4 T cell receptor beta chains from one specimen sequenced in a study of OX40 agonist ivuxolimab in advanced cancers. Clones were read by immunoSEQ multiplex PCR, and TCRdb kept only the in-frame ones, dropping some. The sample holds 65,000 to 75,000 clones, about 88% seen once. Sequenced here: CD4+ or CD8+ T cells sorted from blood, sampled in a trial of the OX40 agonist ivuxolimab. These receptors all stem from an adult with an advanced solid tumor such as melanoma, head and neck, liver or kidney cancer.

This clone was found a few times. The chain employs TRBV4-2 and TRBJ2-5; 14 nucleotides agree with TRBD2. V lost 0 bases to trimming and J lost 5 bases; unmatched junction nucleotides: 5. Germline V gene sequence: CDR1 LGHNA, CDR2 YNFKEQ. The CDR3 sequence is 17 residues long. CDR3 in amino acids: CASSQDGTSGRGETQYF. As DNA, the CDR3 is TGTGCCAGCAGCCAAGATGGGACTAGCGGGAGAGGCGAGACCCAGTACTTC.

The rearrangement uses TRBV6-1 and TRBJ2-3, with D unresolved. This CDR3 region has 14 residues. V lost 8 bases and J lost 1, with 13 bases in between. Per the germline V gene, CDR1 is MNHNS and CDR2 is SASEGT. This chain's CDR3 is CASLLVVGTDTQYF. CDR3 coding DNA: TGTGCCAGCCTCCTTGTCGTGGGCACAGATACGCAGTATTTT.

The chain carries TRBV4-1 and TRBJ2-2; D is uncertain. The length of the CDR3 is 13 residues. The germline gives CDR1 MGHRA, CDR2 YSYEKL. V lost 3 bases and J lost 3, with 5 bases in between. The CDR3 is CASSHYYTGELFF. The CDR3 bases are TGCGCCAGCAGCCACTACTACACCGGGGAGCTGTTTTTT.

This clone has more than one count but fewer than ten. The chain employs TRBV4-2 and TRBJ1-4, with D hard to call. Trimming took off 3 bases at V and 8 bases at J, with 10 bases between the two ends. The CDR3 is 13 amino acids. In germline, CDR1 is LGHNA, CDR2 YNFKEQ. CDR3 residues: CASSQRKGEKLFF. In DNA, the CDR3 is TGTGCCAGCAGCCAGAGAAAGGGAGAAAAACTGTTTTTT.